Here is one T cell receptor beta chain with its context. Its specificity is not known. Primers for the PCR totalled 60 Vbeta and 13 Jbeta. Profiling relied on immunoSEQ multiplex PCR, and the TCRdb table lists in-frame clones only, not all of them. The sample holds about 110,000 clones, roughly 80% seen once. This sample is part of a study of cytomegalovirus exposure and HLA in healthy donors. General study points: The dataset shows that most TCR sequences were rare, while some public TCRs occurred in many donors. Near-uniform donor sequencing depth was presumed by presence/absence analyses. The investigators catalogued 150 to 200 TCR beta chains as cytomegalovirus-associated.

V lost 2 bases, J lost 9 bases, and 14 bases lay in between. CDR1 is SGHTA and CDR2 is FQGNSA in the germline V gene. The CDR3 loop spans 14 amino acids. This chain uses TRBV7-2 with TRBJ1-5; D might be TRBD1 (6 bases). The sequenced sample was PBMCs. The receptor was isolated from a man aged 25-45 years in good health and CMV-seropositive. The CDR3 coding sequence is TGTGCCAGCAGCTTATCGGCAGGGGAATGGCCCCAGCATTTT. Protein: CASSLSAGEWPQHF. The variable domain in full, with the rest retrieved from reference TRBV7-2 and TRBJ1-5, is GAGVSQSPSNKVTEKGKDVELRCDPISGHTALYWYRQSLGQGLEFLIYFQGNSAPDKSGLPSDRFSAERTGGSVSTLTIQRTQQEDSAVYLCASSLSAGEWPQHFGDGTRLSIL.